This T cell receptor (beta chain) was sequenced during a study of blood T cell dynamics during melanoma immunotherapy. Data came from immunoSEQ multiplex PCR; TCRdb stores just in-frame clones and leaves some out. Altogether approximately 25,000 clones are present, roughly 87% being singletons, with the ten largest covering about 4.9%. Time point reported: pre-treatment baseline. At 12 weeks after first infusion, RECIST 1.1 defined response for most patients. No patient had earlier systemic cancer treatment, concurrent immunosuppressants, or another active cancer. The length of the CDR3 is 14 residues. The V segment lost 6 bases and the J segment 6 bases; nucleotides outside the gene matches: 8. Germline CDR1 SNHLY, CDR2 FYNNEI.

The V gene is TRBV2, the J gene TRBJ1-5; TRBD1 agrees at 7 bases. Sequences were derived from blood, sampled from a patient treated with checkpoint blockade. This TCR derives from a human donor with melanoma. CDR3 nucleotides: TGTGCCAGCAGCGCGACAGGGAGGGGTCAGCCCCAGCATTTT. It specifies CASSATGRGQPQHF.